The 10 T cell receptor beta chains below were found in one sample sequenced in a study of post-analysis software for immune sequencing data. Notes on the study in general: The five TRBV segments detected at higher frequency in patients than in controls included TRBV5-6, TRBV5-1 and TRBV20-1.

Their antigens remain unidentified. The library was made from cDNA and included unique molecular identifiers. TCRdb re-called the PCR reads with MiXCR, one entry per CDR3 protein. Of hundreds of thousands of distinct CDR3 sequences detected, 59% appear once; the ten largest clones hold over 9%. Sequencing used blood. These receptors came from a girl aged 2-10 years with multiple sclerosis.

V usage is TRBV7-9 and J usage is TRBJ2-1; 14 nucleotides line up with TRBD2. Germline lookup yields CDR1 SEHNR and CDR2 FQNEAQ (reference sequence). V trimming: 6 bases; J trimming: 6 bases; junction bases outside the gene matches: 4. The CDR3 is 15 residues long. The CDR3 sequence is CASRLTSGGANEQFF. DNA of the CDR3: TGTGCCAGCAGACTGACTAGCGGGGGGGCCAATGAGCAGTTCTTC.

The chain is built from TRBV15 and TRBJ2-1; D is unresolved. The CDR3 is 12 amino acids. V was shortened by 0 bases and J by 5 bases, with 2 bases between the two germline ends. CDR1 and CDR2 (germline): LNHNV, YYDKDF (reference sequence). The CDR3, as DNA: TGTGCCACCAGCAGAGATAACAATGAGCAGTTCTTC. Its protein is CATSRDNNEQFF. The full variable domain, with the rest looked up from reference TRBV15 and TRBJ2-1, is DAMVIQNPRYQVTQFGKPVTLSCSQTLNHNVMYWYQQKSSQAPKLLFHYYDKDFNNEADTPDNFQSRRPNTSFCFLDIRSPGLGDTAMYLCATSRDNNEQFFGPGTRLTVL.

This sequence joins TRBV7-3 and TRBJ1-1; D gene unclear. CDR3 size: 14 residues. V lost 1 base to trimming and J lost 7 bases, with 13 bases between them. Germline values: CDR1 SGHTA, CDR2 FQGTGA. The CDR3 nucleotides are TGTGCCAGCAGCTTAAATGGCGGGGAAGGTGAAGCTTTCTTT. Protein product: CASSLNGGEGEAFF.

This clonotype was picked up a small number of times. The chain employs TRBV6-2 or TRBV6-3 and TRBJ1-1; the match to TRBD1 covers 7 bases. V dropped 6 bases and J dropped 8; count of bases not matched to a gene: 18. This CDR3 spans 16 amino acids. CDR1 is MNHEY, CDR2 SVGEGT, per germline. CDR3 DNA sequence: TGTGCCAGCAGCCGAGGTGGTTTCGGGACAGCACTAGAAGCTTTCTTT. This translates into CASSRGGFGTALEAFF.

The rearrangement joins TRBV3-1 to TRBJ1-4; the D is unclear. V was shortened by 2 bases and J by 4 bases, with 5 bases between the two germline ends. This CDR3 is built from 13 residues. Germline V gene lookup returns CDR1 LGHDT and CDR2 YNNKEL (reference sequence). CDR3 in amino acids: CASSQRGNEKLFF. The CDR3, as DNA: TGTGCCAGCAGCCAACGCGGTAATGAAAAACTGTTTTTT.

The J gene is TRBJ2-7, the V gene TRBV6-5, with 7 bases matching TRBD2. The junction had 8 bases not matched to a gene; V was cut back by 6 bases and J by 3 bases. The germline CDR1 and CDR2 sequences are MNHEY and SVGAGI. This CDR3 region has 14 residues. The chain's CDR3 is CASSRGGSVYEQYF. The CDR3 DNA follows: TGTGCCAGCAGCCGCGGGGGTAGCGTCTACGAGCAGTACTTC.

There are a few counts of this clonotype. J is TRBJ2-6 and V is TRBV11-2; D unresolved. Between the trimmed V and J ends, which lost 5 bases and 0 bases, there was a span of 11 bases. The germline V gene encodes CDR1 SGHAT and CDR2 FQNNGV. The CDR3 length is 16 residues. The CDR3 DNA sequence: TGTGCCAGCAGCACAGACCCCAGCTCTGGGGCCAACGTCCTGACTTTC. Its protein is CASSTDPSSGANVLTF.

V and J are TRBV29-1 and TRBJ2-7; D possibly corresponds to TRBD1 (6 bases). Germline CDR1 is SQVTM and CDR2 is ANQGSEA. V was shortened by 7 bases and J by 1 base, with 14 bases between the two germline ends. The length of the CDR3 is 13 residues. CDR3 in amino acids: CSAATGMSYEQYF. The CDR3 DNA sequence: TGCAGCGCCGCAACAGGGATGTCCTACGAGCAGTACTTC.

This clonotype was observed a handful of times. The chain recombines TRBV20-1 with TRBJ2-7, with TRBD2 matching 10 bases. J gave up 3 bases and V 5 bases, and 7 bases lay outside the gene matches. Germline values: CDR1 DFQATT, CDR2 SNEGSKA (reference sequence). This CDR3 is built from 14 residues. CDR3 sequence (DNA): TGCAGTGCTTCCCGGACTAGCGGAAGCTACGAGCAGTACTTC. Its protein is CSASRTSGSYEQYF.

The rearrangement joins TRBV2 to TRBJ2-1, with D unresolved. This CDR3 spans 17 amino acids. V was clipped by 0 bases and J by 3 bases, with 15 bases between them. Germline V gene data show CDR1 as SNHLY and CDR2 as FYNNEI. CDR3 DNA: TGTGCCAGCAGTGAAGCTTCCCCGCCAAGAGGCTACAATGAGCAGTTCTTC. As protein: CASSEASPPRGYNEQFF. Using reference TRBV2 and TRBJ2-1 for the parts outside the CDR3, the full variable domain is EPEVTQTPSHQVTQMGQEVILRCVPISNHLYFYWYRQILGQKVEFLVSFYNNEISEKSEIFDDQFSVERPDGSNFTLKIRSTKLEDSAMYFCASSEASPPRGYNEQFFGPGTRLTVL.